This T cell receptor (beta chain) was identified in a study of cytomegalovirus exposure and HLA in healthy donors. Study-level findings and limits: Some V segments, including TRBV6-2 and TRBV6-3, were excluded as indistinguishable.

PCR employed 60 Vbeta and 13 Jbeta primers. Generated by immunoSEQ multiplex PCR, the TCRdb table keeps only in-frame clones and is missing some. The sample yields around 150,000 clones, roughly three quarters seen once. Deletions cut 0 bases from V and 1 base from J, with 15 bases between. The CDR3 length is 17 residues. Germline CDR1 and CDR2: MGHRA and YSYEKL. Notes on this clone: Its target is not known.

Sequenced sample: PBMCs. J is TRBJ1-1 and V is TRBV4-1; D gene uncertain. The sequence derives from a man in his forties in good health and CMV-seropositive. The CDR3 loop reads CASSQESVQRENTEAFF. Written as DNA, the CDR3 is TGCGCCAGCAGCCAAGAATCCGTACAGCGGGAGAACACTGAAGCTTTCTTT.